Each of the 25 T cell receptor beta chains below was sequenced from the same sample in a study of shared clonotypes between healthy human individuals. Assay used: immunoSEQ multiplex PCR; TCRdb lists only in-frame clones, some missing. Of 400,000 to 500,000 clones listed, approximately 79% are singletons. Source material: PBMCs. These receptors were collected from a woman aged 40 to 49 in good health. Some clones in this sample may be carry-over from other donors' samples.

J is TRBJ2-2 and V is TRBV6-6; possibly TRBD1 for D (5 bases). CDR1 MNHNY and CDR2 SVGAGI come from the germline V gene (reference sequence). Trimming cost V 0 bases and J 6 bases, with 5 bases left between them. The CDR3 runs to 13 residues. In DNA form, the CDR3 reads TGTGCCAGCAGTTACTCCAGGGCCGGGGAGCTGTTTTTT. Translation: CASSYSRAGELFF.

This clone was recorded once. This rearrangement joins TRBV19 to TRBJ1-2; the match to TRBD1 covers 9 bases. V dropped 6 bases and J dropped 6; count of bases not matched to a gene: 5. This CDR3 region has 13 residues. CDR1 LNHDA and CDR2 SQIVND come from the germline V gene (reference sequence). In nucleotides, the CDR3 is TGTGCCAGTAGGGACAGGGGTTCAGATGGCTACACCTTC. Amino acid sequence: CASRDRGSDGYTF.

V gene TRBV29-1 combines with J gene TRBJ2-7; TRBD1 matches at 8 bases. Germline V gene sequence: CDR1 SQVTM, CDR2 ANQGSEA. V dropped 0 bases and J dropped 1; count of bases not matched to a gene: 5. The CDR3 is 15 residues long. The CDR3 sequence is CSVEERGTGSYEQYF. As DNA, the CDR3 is TGCAGCGTTGAAGAACGGGGGACAGGTTCCTACGAGCAGTACTTC.

The CDR3 sequence is CASSLTTTNIQYF. The CDR3 DNA reads as TGTGCCAGCAGCTTAACGACAACGAACATTCAGTACTTC. The genes are TRBV7-9 and TRBJ2-4, with D unresolved. The CDR3 has 13 amino acids. The germline V and J ends were trimmed by 2 bases and 7 bases, with 9 bases remaining between them. Germline CDR1 reads SEHNR; CDR2 reads FQNEAQ (reference sequence).

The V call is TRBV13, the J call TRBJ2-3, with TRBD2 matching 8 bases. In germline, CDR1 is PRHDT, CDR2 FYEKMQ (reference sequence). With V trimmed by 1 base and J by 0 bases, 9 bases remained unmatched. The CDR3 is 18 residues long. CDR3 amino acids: CASSLVAGRVLSTDTQYF. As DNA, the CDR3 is TGTGCCAGCAGCTTAGTAGCGGGAAGAGTTTTAAGCACAGATACGCAGTATTTT.

DNA for the CDR3: TGTGCCAGCAGCTTGTTTAGAGCGGAAGAGACCCAGTACTTC. Translated: CASSLFRAEETQYF. The V and J genes are TRBV7-2 and TRBJ2-5, with D perhaps TRBD2 (5 bases). The germline V gene encodes CDR1 SGHTA and CDR2 FQGNSA. The CDR3 is 14 amino acids. The ends were cut back, 3 bases at V and 3 bases at J, with 11 bases in the middle.

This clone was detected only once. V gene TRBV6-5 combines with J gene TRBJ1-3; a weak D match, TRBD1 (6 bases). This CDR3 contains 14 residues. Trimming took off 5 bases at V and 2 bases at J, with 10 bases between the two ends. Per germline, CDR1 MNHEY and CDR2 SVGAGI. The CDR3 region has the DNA TGTGCCAGCAGTACAACAGGGACTGGAAACACCATATATTTT. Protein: CASSTTGTGNTIYF.

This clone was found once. The CDR3 sequence is CASSSQGKQYF. The CDR3 nucleotides are TGTGCCAGCAGTTCCCAGGGGAAGCAGTACTTC. The chain recombines TRBV27 with TRBJ2-7, with TRBD1 as a possible D gene (6 bases). The CDR3 runs 11 residues. CDR1 is MNHEY, CDR2 SMNVEV, per germline (reference sequence). Between the trimmed V and J ends, which lost 4 bases and 8 bases, there was a span of 9 bases.

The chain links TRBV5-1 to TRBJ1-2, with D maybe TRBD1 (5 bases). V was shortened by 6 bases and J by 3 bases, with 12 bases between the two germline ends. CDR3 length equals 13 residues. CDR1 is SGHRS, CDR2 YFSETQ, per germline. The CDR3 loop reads CASKPGGDYGYTF. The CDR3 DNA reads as TGCGCCAGCAAACCAGGAGGGGACTATGGCTACACCTTC.

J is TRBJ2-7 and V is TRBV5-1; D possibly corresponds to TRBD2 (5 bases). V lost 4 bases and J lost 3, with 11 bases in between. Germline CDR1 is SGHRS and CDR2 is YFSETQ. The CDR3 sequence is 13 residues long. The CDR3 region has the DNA TGCGCCAGCAGCATGAGCGGATACTACGAGCAGTACTTC. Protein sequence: CASSMSGYYEQYF. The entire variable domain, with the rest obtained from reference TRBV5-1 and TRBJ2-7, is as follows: KAGVTQTPRYLIKTRGQQVTLSCSPISGHRSVSWYQQTPGQGLQFLFEYFSETQRNKGNFPGRFSGRQFSNSRSEMNVSTLELGDSALYLCASSMSGYYEQYFGPGTRLTVT.

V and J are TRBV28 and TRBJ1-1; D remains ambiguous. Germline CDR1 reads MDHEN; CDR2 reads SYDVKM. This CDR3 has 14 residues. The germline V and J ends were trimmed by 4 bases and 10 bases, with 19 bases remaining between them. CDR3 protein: CASSSPNYPGGAFF. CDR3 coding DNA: TGTGCCAGCAGTTCACCCAATTACCCCGGCGGAGCTTTCTTT.

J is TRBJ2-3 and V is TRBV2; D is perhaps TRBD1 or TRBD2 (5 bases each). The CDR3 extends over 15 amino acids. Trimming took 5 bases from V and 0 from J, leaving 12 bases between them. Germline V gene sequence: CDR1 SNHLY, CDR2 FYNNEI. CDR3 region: CASSQGPTSTDTQYF. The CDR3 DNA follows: TGTGCCAGCAGTCAGGGACCAACAAGCACAGATACGCAGTATTTT.

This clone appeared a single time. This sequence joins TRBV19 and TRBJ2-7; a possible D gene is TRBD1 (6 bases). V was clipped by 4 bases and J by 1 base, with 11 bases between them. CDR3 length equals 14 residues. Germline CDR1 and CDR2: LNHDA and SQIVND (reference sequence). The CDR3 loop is CASSTPTGSYEQYF. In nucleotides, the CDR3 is TGTGCCAGTAGTACCCCGACAGGTTCCTACGAGCAGTACTTC.

Here the CDR3 DNA reads TGTGCCAGCAGTTCACAGGGGACGAACACCGGGGAGCTGTTTTTT. Encoded protein: CASSSQGTNTGELFF. V and J are TRBV27 and TRBJ2-2; TRBD1 aligns across 7 bases. Germline CDR1 reads MNHEY; CDR2 reads SMNVEV (reference sequence). The CDR3 runs 15 residues. The V segment lost 4 bases and the J segment 0 bases; nucleotides outside the gene matches: 2.

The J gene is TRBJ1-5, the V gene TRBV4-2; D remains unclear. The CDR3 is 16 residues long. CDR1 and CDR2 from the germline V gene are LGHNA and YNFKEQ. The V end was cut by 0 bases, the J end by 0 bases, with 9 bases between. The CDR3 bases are TGTGCCAGCAGCCAAGATCGAGGTAGTAGCAATCAGCCCCAGCATTTT. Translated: CASSQDRGSSNQPQHF.

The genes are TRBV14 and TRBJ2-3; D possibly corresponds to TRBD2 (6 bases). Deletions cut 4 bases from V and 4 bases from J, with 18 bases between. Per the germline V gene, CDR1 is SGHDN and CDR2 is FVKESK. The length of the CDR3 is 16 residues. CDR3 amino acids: CASSLSPPGASDTQYF. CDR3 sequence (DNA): TGTGCCAGCAGCCTAAGTCCCCCGGGAGCCTCAGATACGCAGTATTTT.

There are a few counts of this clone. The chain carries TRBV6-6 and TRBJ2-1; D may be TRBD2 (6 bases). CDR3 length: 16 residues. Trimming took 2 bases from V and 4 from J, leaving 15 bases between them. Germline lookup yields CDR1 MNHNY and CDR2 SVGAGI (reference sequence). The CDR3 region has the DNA TGTGCCAGCAGTTACAACCGGGACTCTAAATACAATGAGCAGTTCTTC. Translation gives CASSYNRDSKYNEQFF.

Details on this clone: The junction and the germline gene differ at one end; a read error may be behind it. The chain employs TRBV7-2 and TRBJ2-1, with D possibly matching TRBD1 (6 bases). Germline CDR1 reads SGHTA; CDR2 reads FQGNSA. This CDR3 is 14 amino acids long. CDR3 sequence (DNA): TGTGCCAGCAGCTTCTTGGGGACACCCATTGAGAGGATCTTC. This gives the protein CASSFLGTPIERIF. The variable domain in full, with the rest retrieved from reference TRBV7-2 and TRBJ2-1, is GAGVSQSPSNKVTEKGKDVELRCDPISGHTALYWYRQSLGQGLEFLIYFQGNSAPDKSGLPSDRFSAERTGGSVSTLTIQRTQQEDSAVYLCASSFLGTPIERIFGPGTRLTVL.

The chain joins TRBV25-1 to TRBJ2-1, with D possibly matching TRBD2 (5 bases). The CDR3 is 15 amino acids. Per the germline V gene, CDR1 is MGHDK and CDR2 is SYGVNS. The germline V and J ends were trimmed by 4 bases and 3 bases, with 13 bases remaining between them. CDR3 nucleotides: TGTGCCAGCAGTGGGACTTTAGGAGTCTACAATGAGCAGTTCTTC. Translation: CASSGTLGVYNEQFF.

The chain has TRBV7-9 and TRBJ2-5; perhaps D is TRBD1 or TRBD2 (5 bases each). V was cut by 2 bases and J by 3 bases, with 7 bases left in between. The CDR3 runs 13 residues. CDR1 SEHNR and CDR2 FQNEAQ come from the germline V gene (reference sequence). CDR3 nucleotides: TGTGCCAGCAGCTTAATGGGGGAAGAGACCCAGTACTTC. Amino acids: CASSLMGEETQYF.

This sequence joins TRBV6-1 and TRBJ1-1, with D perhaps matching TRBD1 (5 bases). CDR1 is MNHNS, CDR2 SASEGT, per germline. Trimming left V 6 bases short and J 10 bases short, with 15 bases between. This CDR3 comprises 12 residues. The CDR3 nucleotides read TGTGCCAGCAGGAACAGGCCCCGAGGAGCTTTCTTT. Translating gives CASRNRPRGAFF.

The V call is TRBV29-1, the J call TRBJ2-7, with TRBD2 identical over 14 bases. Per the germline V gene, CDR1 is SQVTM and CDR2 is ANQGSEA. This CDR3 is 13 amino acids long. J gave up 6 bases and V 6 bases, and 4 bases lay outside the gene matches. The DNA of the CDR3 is TGCAGCGTGGGGACTAGCGGGAGAGGCGAGCAGTACTTC. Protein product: CSVGTSGRGEQYF.

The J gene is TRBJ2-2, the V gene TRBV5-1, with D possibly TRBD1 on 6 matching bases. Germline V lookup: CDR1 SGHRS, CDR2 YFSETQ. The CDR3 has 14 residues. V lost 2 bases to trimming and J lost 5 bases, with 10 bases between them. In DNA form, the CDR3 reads TGCGCCAGCAGCTTCGCAGGGGATACCGGGGAGCTGTTTTTT. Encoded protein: CASSFAGDTGELFF. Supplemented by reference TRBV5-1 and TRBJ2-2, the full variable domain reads KAGVTQTPRYLIKTRGQQVTLSCSPISGHRSVSWYQQTPGQGLQFLFEYFSETQRNKGNFPGRFSGRQFSNSRSEMNVSTLELGDSALYLCASSFAGDTGELFFGEGSRLTVL.

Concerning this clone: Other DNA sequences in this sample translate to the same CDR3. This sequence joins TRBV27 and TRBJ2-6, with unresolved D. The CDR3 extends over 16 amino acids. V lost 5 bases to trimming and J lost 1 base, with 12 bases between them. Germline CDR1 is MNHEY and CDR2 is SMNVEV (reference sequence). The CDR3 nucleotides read TGTGCCAGCAGTCCTGCTGCAGCTTCTGGGGCCAACGTCCTGACTTTC. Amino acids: CASSPAAASGANVLTF.

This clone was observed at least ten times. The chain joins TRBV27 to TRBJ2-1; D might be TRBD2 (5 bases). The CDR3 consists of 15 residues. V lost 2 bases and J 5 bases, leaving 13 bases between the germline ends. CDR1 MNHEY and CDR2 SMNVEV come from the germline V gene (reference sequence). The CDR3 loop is CASSLGSSRDNEQFF. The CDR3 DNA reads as TGTGCCAGCAGTTTAGGGTCGTCGCGGGACAATGAGCAGTTCTTC.